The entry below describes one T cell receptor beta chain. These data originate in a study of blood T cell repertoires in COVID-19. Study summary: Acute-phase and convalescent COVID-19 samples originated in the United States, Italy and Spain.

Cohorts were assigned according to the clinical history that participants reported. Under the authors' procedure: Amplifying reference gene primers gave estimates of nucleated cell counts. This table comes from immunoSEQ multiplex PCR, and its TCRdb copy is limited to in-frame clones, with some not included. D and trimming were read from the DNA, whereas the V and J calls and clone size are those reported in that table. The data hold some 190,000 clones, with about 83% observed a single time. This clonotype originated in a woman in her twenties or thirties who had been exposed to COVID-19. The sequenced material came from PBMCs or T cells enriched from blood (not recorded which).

CDR3 region: CASSKRGPYTF. The CDR3 DNA reads TGTGCCAGCAGCAAACGAGGCCCCTACACCTTC. The J gene is TRBJ1-2, the V gene TRBV6-2 or TRBV6-3; no clear D. CDR3 length equals 11 residues. Per the germline V gene, CDR1 is MNHEY and CDR2 is SVGEGT. Trimming stripped 6 bases from V and 10 bases from J, with 12 bases between.